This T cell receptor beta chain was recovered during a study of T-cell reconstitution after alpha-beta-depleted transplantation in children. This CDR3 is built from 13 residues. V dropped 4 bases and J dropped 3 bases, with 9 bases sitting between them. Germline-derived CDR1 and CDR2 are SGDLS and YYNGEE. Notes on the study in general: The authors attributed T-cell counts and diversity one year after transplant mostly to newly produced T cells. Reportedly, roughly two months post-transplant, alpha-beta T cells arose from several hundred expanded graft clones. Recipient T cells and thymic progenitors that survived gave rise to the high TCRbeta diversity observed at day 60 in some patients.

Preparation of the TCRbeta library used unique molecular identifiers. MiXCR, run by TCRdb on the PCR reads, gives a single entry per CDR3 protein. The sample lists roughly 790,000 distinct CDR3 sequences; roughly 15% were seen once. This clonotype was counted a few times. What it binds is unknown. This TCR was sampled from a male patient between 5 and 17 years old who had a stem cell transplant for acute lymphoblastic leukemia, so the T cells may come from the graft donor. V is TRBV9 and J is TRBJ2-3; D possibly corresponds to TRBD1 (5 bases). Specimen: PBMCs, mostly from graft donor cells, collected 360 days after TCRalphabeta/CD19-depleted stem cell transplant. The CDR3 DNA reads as TGTGCCAGCAGCTCCAGGGTGACAGATACGCAGTATTTT. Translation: CASSSRVTDTQYF. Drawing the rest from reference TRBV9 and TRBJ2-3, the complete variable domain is DSGVTQTPKHLITATGQRVTLRCSPRSGDLSVYWYQQSLDQGLQFLIQYYNGEERAKGNILERFSAQQFPDLHSELNLSSLELGDSALYFCASSSRVTDTQYFGPGTRLTVL.